Each of the 20 T cell receptor beta chains below was sequenced from the same sample in a study of blood T cells in healthy people across ages. The second PCR ran about 6 to 12 cycles with a sample-barcoded 5' primer and J-beta primers. TCRdb re-called the 5' RACE reads with MiXCR, one entry per CDR3 protein. The table has approximately 810,000 distinct CDR3 sequences, roughly 40% seen once; the top ten hold over 10%. The sample comprised blood. Source of these receptors: a man aged 18 to 35 in good health.

This clonotype was found once. A read error may account for a junction end that differs from germline. V is TRBV15 and J is TRBJ2-4, with a possible D match to TRBD1 (6 bases). This CDR3 spans 15 amino acids. Germline values: CDR1 LNHNV, CDR2 YYDKDF (reference sequence). For the CDR3, the DNA is TGTGTCACCAGCGCCCAGGCCCTAACAGGGAACATTCAGTACTTC. Its protein product is CVTSAQALTGNIQYF.

The V gene is TRBV9, the J gene TRBJ2-1; D is perhaps TRBD2 (6 bases). The DNA matches TRBJ2-7 better at its end, which makes the J call doubtful. Germline lookup yields CDR1 SGDLS and CDR2 YYNGEE. This CDR3 has 15 amino acids. The CDR3 is CASGRPTSSYNEQYF. CDR3 in DNA: TGTGCCAGCGGAAGACCAACTAGCTCCTACAATGAGCAGTACTTC.

There are many counts of this clonotype. The genes are TRBV12-3 or TRBV12-4 and TRBJ2-5; tentatively, D is TRBD1 or TRBD2 (5 bases each). V lost 5 bases, J lost 2 bases, and 18 bases lay in between. CDR3 size: 16 residues. In DNA, the CDR3 is TGTGCCAGCAGTCCGTCTTTTACGGGGCAACAAGAGACCCAGTACTTC. Translating gives CASSPSFTGQQETQYF.

In this sample, this clonotype turned up a few times. The V and J genes are TRBV20-1 and TRBJ1-1; D not certain. The V gene's germline CDR1 is DFQATT and CDR2 SNEGSKA (reference sequence). This CDR3 is built from 14 residues. V dropped 1 base and J dropped 4 bases, with 13 bases sitting between them. CDR3 sequence (DNA): TGCAGTGCTAGAGCCTGGCGGTGGCGCACTGAAGCTTTCTTT. It encodes CSARAWRWRTEAFF.

The genes are TRBV5-1 and TRBJ2-7; D call uncertain. This CDR3 is 13 amino acids long. Trimming left V 6 bases short and J 0 bases short, with 10 bases between. Germline V gene sequence: CDR1 SGHRS, CDR2 YFSETQ. The CDR3 protein is CASNFQISYEQYF. The CDR3 DNA reads as TGCGCCAGCAACTTCCAGATCTCCTACGAGCAGTACTTC.

The chain is built from TRBV27 and TRBJ2-5; tentatively, D is TRBD2 (5 bases). This CDR3 has 11 residues. The germline V and J ends were trimmed by 8 bases and 5 bases, with 9 bases remaining between them. Looked up from germline, CDR1 is MNHEY and CDR2 is SMNVEV (reference sequence). The CDR3 reads CASGIAETQYF. The CDR3 DNA follows: TGTGCCAGCGGTATAGCGGAGACCCAGTACTTC.

The rearrangement links TRBV20-1 to TRBJ1-2; D is unclear. Germline V lookup: CDR1 DFQATT, CDR2 SNEGSKA (reference sequence). The CDR3 spans 15 residues. Trimming shortened V by 1 base and J by 8 bases, and 20 bases separated the two germline ends. The CDR3 here is CSARGSRVDSAGYTF. The CDR3, as DNA: TGCAGTGCTAGAGGTTCGAGGGTTGATTCGGCGGGCTACACCTTC.

Regarding this clonotype: A much larger clone differs from this one at a single base, so this may be a read error. The chain couples TRBV29-1 to TRBJ1-5; 8 nucleotides match TRBD1. The germline V gene encodes CDR1 SQVTM and CDR2 ANQGSEA. The CDR3 sequence is 14 residues long. The CDR3 coding sequence is TGCAGTGCCACCGGGACAGGAACCGATCAGCCCCAGAATTTT. Protein sequence: CSATGTGTDQPQNF.

This sequence joins TRBV15 and TRBJ1-2; D is possibly TRBD1 (6 bases). Germline V gene sequence: CDR1 LNHNV, CDR2 YYDKDF (reference sequence). V shed 3 bases and J shed 2 bases, with 10 bases lying between them. This CDR3 is built from 14 residues. Here the CDR3 reads CATSSRGENYGYTF. The DNA for the CDR3 is TGTGCCACCAGCAGCAGGGGCGAAAACTATGGCTACACCTTC.

There are a few counts of this clonotype. The J gene is TRBJ2-5, the V gene TRBV9; D may be TRBD2 (6 bases). The germline V gene encodes CDR1 SGDLS and CDR2 YYNGEE. This CDR3 spans 17 amino acids. Trimming took off 4 bases at V and 2 bases at J, with 21 bases between the two ends. CDR3: CASSLPELATLQETQYF. CDR3 nucleotide sequence: TGTGCCAGCAGCCTTCCGGAACTAGCCACCCTACAAGAGACCCAGTACTTC. Complete variable domain (other parts from reference TRBV9 and TRBJ2-5): DSGVTQTPKHLITATGQRVTLRCSPRSGDLSVYWYQQSLDQGLQFLIQYYNGEERAKGNILERFSAQQFPDLHSELNLSSLELGDSALYFCASSLPELATLQETQYFGPGTRLLVL.

This clonotype was seen at least ten times. This chain connects TRBV25-1 to TRBJ2-6, with unresolved D. The V gene's germline CDR1 is MGHDK and CDR2 SYGVNS. The V gene lost 1 base and the J gene lost 0 bases, with 7 bases spanning the gap. The CDR3 consists of 16 residues. CDR3 bases: TGTGCCAGCAGTGAATTTCAAGGCTCTGGGGCCAACGTCCTGACTTTC. Protein sequence: CASSEFQGSGANVLTF. Drawing the rest from reference TRBV25-1 and TRBJ2-6, the complete variable domain is EADIYQTPRYLVIGTGKKITLECSQTMGHDKMYWYQQDPGMELHLIHYSYGVNSTEKGDLSSESTVSRIRTEHFPLTLESARPSHTSQYLCASSEFQGSGANVLTFGAGSRLTVL.

In its sample, this clonotype was seen a few times. The chain has TRBV7-2 and TRBJ1-6, with no clear D. This CDR3 is 16 amino acids long. Trimming took 1 base from V and 0 from J, leaving 7 bases between them. Looked up from germline, CDR1 is SGHTA and CDR2 is FQGNSA. The DNA for the CDR3 is TGTGCCAGCAGCTTAGTCACCACCTCCTATAATTCACCCCTCCACTTT. Translated, it gives CASSLVTTSYNSPLHF. Based on the CDR3 plus reference TRBV7-2 and TRBJ1-6, the full variable domain is GAGVSQSPSNKVTEKGKDVELRCDPISGHTALYWYRQSLGQGLEFLIYFQGNSAPDKSGLPSDRFSAERTGGSVSTLTIQRTQQEDSAVYLCASSLVTTSYNSPLHFGNGTRLTVT.

This chain joins TRBV20-1 and TRBJ2-3; D is possibly TRBD2 (7 bases). Trimming left V 2 bases short and J 2 bases short, with 17 bases between. Germline CDR1 reads DFQATT; CDR2 reads SNEGSKA (reference sequence). The CDR3 spans 16 residues. CDR3: CSARKGRGPTTDTQYF. The CDR3 coding sequence is TGCAGTGCTAGAAAAGGGCGGGGGCCGACCACAGATACGCAGTATTTT.

V usage is TRBV3-1 and J usage is TRBJ2-4; no clear D. Trimming took 4 bases from V and 0 from J, leaving 10 bases between them. The CDR3 is made up of 15 amino acids. Germline CDR1 LGHDT, CDR2 YNNKEL (reference sequence). The CDR3 reads CASSPEPLAKNIQYF. As DNA, the CDR3 is TGTGCCAGCAGCCCAGAGCCCCTAGCCAAAAACATTCAGTACTTC.

This clonotype was seen only a few times. V and J are TRBV13 and TRBJ1-1; D is possibly TRBD1 (5 bases). Germline lookup yields CDR1 PRHDT and CDR2 FYEKMQ (reference sequence). The CDR3 extends over 15 amino acids. Trimming took 2 bases from V and 1 from J, leaving 11 bases between them. CDR3 in amino acids: CASSLYARENTEAFF. The CDR3 bases are TGTGCCAGCAGCTTATACGCCAGGGAGAACACTGAAGCTTTCTTT.

The chain couples TRBV12-3 or TRBV12-4 to TRBJ2-3; tentatively, D is TRBD1 or TRBD2 (5 bases each). CDR3 length: 14 residues. The V end lost 3 bases, the J end lost 2 bases, and 9 bases lay between the germline ends. CDR3 region: CASSLGRVTDTQYF. CDR3 sequence (DNA): TGTGCCAGCAGTTTGGGGCGGGTCACAGATACGCAGTATTTT.

In its sample, this clonotype was seen once. At one boundary the junction diverges from the germline segment, which might be a read error. The chain recombines TRBV7-2 with TRBJ1-1; D is perhaps TRBD1 (5 bases). This CDR3 comprises 15 residues. Germline V CDR1 and CDR2: SGHTA, FQGNSA. CDR3 amino acids: CANSWGEGRRTEAFF. CDR3 coding DNA: TGTGCCAACAGCTGGGGGGAAGGGCGTCGGACTGAAGCTTTCTTT.

The CDR3 DNA follows: TGTGCCAGCAGCGCCCCGGGGGGTAAGAATGAGCAGTACTTC. Translated: CASSAPGGKNEQYF. J is TRBJ2-5 and V is TRBV9; 7 bases match TRBD2. J was trimmed by 11 bases and V by 3 bases; bases with no gene match: 13. The germline V gene encodes CDR1 SGDLS and CDR2 YYNGEE. The CDR3 is 14 residues long.

This sequence joins TRBV7-2 and TRBJ2-2; the match to TRBD2 covers 8 bases. V was clipped by 1 base and J by 7 bases; unmatched bases: 5. This CDR3 contains 15 residues. Germline V gene sequence: CDR1 SGHTA, CDR2 FQGNSA. Here the CDR3 reads CASSLGGLGLGELFF. The CDR3 nucleotides are TGTGCCAGCAGCTTAGGGGGACTAGGACTCGGGGAGCTGTTTTTT.

The chain couples TRBV27 to TRBJ2-5; 7 nucleotides agree with TRBD1. The DNA end lines up better with TRBJ2-4; the J call may be wrong. The CDR3 is 19 amino acids. CDR1 is MNHEY, CDR2 SMNVEV, per germline (reference sequence). CDR3 DNA sequence: TGTGCCAGCAGTTTGACGGATGGGCGGCTTCTAACACAGGGGAACATTCAGTACTTC. Its protein is CASSLTDGRLLTQGNIQYF.